The 15 T cell receptor beta chains reported below all come from one sample, sequenced in a study. TCRdb re-called the 5' RACE reads through MiXCR, storing one row per CDR3 protein. Of roughly 40,000 distinct CDR3 sequences listed, approximately 17% are singletons. The sequenced sample consisted of naive CD4+ T cells sorted from a lymph node. Subset here: naive CD4+ T cells, CD4+CD45RA+CD25-. The source is a female donor with breast cancer.

This clonotype came up a few times. CDR3 region: CASSLAREKLFF. CDR3 coding DNA: TGTGCCAGCAGCTTAGCGCGTGAAAAACTGTTTTTT. This chain joins TRBV7-2 and TRBJ1-4, with unresolved D. Trimming took off 0 bases at V and 7 bases at J, with 3 bases between the two ends. Germline values: CDR1 SGHTA, CDR2 FQGNSA. This CDR3 spans 12 amino acids. The entire variable domain, with the rest obtained from reference TRBV7-2 and TRBJ1-4, is as follows: GAGVSQSPSNKVTEKGKDVELRCDPISGHTALYWYRQSLGQGLEFLIYFQGNSAPDKSGLPSDRFSAERTGGSVSTLTIQRTQQEDSAVYLCASSLAREKLFFGSGTQLSVL.

The chain carries TRBV24-1 and TRBJ2-1, with D perhaps matching TRBD1 (6 bases). V was pared by 4 bases and J by 7 bases, with 16 bases between. CDR3 length equals 15 residues. Germline V CDR1 and CDR2: KGHDR, SFDVKD. CDR3 in amino acids: CATSDSGTDRNEQFF. CDR3 nucleotide sequence: TGTGCCACCAGTGACTCCGGGACCGACAGGAATGAGCAGTTCTTC.

This clonotype turned up a few times. The chain carries TRBV18 and TRBJ2-7; 7 bases are shared with TRBD2. The CDR3 spans 14 residues. Germline V gives CDR1 KGHSH, CDR2 LQKENI. V dropped 2 bases and J dropped 6; count of bases not matched to a gene: 7. CDR3 loop: CASSPGGGNFEQYF. The CDR3 nucleotides are TGTGCCAGCTCACCAGGGGGGGGAAATTTCGAGCAGTACTTC. Looking up the rest from reference TRBV18 and TRBJ2-7 gives the full variable domain: NAGVMQNPRHLVRRRGQEARLRCSPMKGHSHVYWYRQLPEEGLKFMVYLQKENIIDESGMPKERFSAEFPKEGPSILRIQQVVRGDSAAYFCASSPGGGNFEQYFGPGTRLTVT.

The table lists this clonotype with a few counts. This chain joins TRBV5-1 and TRBJ2-1, with D hard to call. Germline V gives CDR1 SGHRS, CDR2 YFSETQ. The length of the CDR3 is 13 residues. V lost 1 base, J lost 5 bases, and 7 bases lay in between. The CDR3 nucleotides are TGCGCCAGCAGCTTGCCCAGCAACAATGAGCAGTTCTTC. This translates into CASSLPSNNEQFF. Full variable domain (rest looked up from reference TRBV5-1 and TRBJ2-1): KAGVTQTPRYLIKTRGQQVTLSCSPISGHRSVSWYQQTPGQGLQFLFEYFSETQRNKGNFPGRFSGRQFSNSRSEMNVSTLELGDSALYLCASSLPSNNEQFFGPGTRLTVL.

This clonotype was detected many times. The V gene is TRBV29-1, the J gene TRBJ1-3; TRBD1 might be the D (5 bases). V was clipped by 7 bases and J by 11 bases, with 18 bases between them. The CDR3 loop spans 12 amino acids. Germline assignment: CDR1 SQVTM and CDR2 ANQGSEA. The CDR3 DNA follows: TGCAGCGCCCGGGACCGGGGGACCCCCATATATTTT. Translating it yields CSARDRGTPIYF.

The J gene is TRBJ2-7, the V gene TRBV5-5, with TRBD2 matching over 12 bases. The CDR3 is 15 amino acids. V shed 4 bases and J 3 bases; nucleotides not matched to a gene: 5. The germline CDR1 and CDR2 sequences are SGHKS and YYEKEE (reference sequence). As DNA, the CDR3 is TGTGCCAGCAGCCCGACTAGCGGGAGCTACTACGAGCAGTACTTC. The encoded protein is CASSPTSGSYYEQYF.

The genes are TRBV10-3 and TRBJ2-3; 7 bases line up with TRBD2. Germline loops: CDR1 ENHRY, CDR2 SYGVKD. V lost 8 bases and J lost 3; bases outside the gene matches: 8. The CDR3 has 14 residues. The CDR3: CAIQAGHQTDTQYF. The DNA for the CDR3 is TGTGCCATCCAAGCGGGGCATCAGACAGATACGCAGTATTTT.

This clonotype was seen repeatedly, ten times or more. In nucleotides, the CDR3 is TGTGCCAGCAGGGATGGGACAGCCTACGAGCAGTACTTC. Protein product: CASRDGTAYEQYF. The chain is built from TRBV6-5 and TRBJ2-7; 7 nucleotides agree with TRBD1. The CDR3 is made up of 13 amino acids. V lost 6 bases to trimming and J lost 2 bases; unmatched junction nucleotides: 4. Germline assignment: CDR1 MNHEY and CDR2 SVGAGI.

This clonotype came up many times. This sequence joins TRBV5-1 and TRBJ2-2; D possibly uses TRBD1 or TRBD2 (5 bases each). V lost 2 bases, J lost 6 bases, and 8 bases lay in between. Looked up from germline, CDR1 is SGHRS and CDR2 is YFSETQ. This CDR3 contains 13 residues. The CDR3 is CASSFGAAGELFF. Here the CDR3 DNA reads TGCGCCAGCAGCTTCGGGGCGGCCGGGGAGCTGTTTTTT.

The rearrangement uses TRBV6-2 or TRBV6-3 and TRBJ1-1; 7 bases fit TRBD1. V trimming: 5 bases; J trimming: 0 bases; junction bases outside the gene matches: 9. CDR1 is MNHEY, CDR2 SVGEGT, per germline. The CDR3 runs to 16 residues. The CDR3 nucleotides are TGTGCCAGCAGTGGGGACAGTTATCCCATGAACACTGAAGCTTTCTTT. This codes for CASSGDSYPMNTEAFF.

This clonotype came up many times. The chain combines TRBV7-3 with TRBJ1-4; no firm D call. The CDR3 is 13 residues long. Germline V gives CDR1 SGHTA, CDR2 FQGTGA. V gave up 1 base and J gave up 7 bases, with 7 bases separating them. The CDR3 DNA reads as TGTGCCAGCAGCTTAAGTTTCGGTGAAAAACTGTTTTTT. As protein: CASSLSFGEKLFF.

This clonotype was detected ten times or more. V usage is TRBV10-3 and J usage is TRBJ2-3; a possible D gene is TRBD2 (6 bases). The CDR3 runs 18 residues. CDR1 and CDR2 (germline): ENHRY, SYGVKD. Trimming took off 0 bases at V and 0 bases at J, with 16 bases between the two ends. CDR3 region: CAISESFGGTTSTDTQYF. DNA of the CDR3: TGTGCCATCAGTGAGTCCTTCGGCGGGACCACTAGCACAGATACGCAGTATTTT.

The chain carries TRBV5-1 and TRBJ2-1; D ambiguous. Between the trimmed V and J ends, which lost 5 bases and 0 bases, there was a span of 12 bases. Germline V lookup: CDR1 SGHRS, CDR2 YFSETQ. The CDR3 contains 15 residues. CDR3 bases: TGCGCCAGCAGTTTCACTCAAAGCTCCTACAATGAGCAGTTCTTC. It encodes CASSFTQSSYNEQFF.

Remarks on this clonotype: A read error may explain this, as a much larger clone is one base away. The chain combines TRBV5-5 with TRBJ1-1; D is undetermined. CDR3 length: 14 residues. The germline V gene encodes CDR1 SGHKS and CDR2 YYEKEE (reference sequence). CDR3: CASSPPGIGFEVFF. CDR3 nucleotide sequence: TGTGCCAGCAGCCCCCCGGGGATCGGGTTTGAAGTTTTCTTT.

This clonotype was seen more than once but under ten times. The chain has TRBV7-9 and TRBJ2-7; D not resolved. The CDR3 is made up of 11 amino acids. CDR1 and CDR2 from the germline V gene are SEHNR and FQNEAQ (reference sequence). Trimming pared 5 bases from V and 6 bases from J, leaving 8 bases between. CDR3: CASSTRSEQYF. The DNA of the CDR3 is TGTGCCAGCAGCACAAGAAGCGAGCAGTACTTC.